This is a list of T cell receptor beta chains from one sample in a study of cytomegalovirus exposure and HLA in healthy donors. This table comes from immunoSEQ multiplex PCR, and its TCRdb copy is limited to in-frame clones, with some not included. Among fewer than 250,000 clones listed, around 85% were seen once. Sequenced sample: PBMCs. These receptors came from a human donor in good health. CDR3s include the opening cysteine and the closing phenylalanine or tryptophan. A D gene is named only where the DNA matches it firmly. A clone size is listed for some rows: how often the clone was seen (once, few, many), or a class if it is expanded.

.,TRBV29-1,TRBJ2-3,.,CSVGANRIYTDTQYF,TGCAGCGTTGGGGCCAACAGGATTTACACAGATACGCAGTATTTT
.,TRBV9,TRBJ2-5,.,CASSVGRGGKARETQYF,TGTGCCAGCAGCGTAGGGCGGGGTGGTAAGGCTCGGGAGACCCAGTACTTC
.,TRBV19,TRBJ2-3,once,CASSRGQTSTDTQYF,TGTGCCAGTAGTCGAGGACAGACTAGCACAGATACGCAGTATTTT
.,TRBV5-6,TRBJ2-3,.,CASSSGLFHADTQYF,TGTGCCAGCAGCTCCGGACTATTTCACGCAGATACGCAGTATTTT
TRBD1,TRBV7-2,TRBJ2-3,few,CASSLRGAQQGARDTQYF,TGTGCCAGCAGCCTCCGTGGTGCCCAACAGGGGGCTAGAGATACGCAGTATTTT
.,TRBV19,TRBJ2-7,once,CASFRSRRGRSEQYF,TGTGCCAGTTTTCGCTCCAGACGAGGCCGGAGCGAGCAGTACTTC
TRBD2,TRBV6-5,TRBJ2-7,.,CASSYGLAGTYEQYF,TGTGCCAGCAGTTACGGGTTAGCGGGAACCTACGAGCAGTACTTC
.,TRBV19,TRBJ1-5,.,CASSPTGPRANQPQHF,TGTGCCAGTAGTCCTACAGGACCACGGGCTAACCAGCCCCAGCATTTT
TRBD2,TRBV11-2,TRBJ2-1,.,CASSFGLAGDNEQFF,TGTGCCAGCAGCTTTGGGCTAGCGGGGGACAATGAGCAGTTCTTC
TRBD2,TRBV7-3,TRBJ2-5,.,CASSLPAGVEETQYF,TGTGCCAGCAGCTTACCTGCGGGAGTCGAGGAGACCCAGTACTTC
TRBD2,TRBV2,TRBJ2-1,.,CASVLAGANEQFF,TGTGCCAGCGTACTAGCGGGAGCGAATGAGCAGTTCTTC
.,TRBV29-1,TRBJ1-3,.,CSAPGDSGNTIYF,TGCAGCGCCCCAGGGGACTCTGGAAACACCATATATTTT
.,TRBV7-8,TRBJ2-1,.,CASSLRFERDEQFF,TGTGCCAGCAGCTTACGGTTTGAGAGGGATGAGCAGTTCTTC
TRBD1,TRBV4-2,TRBJ1-1,.,CASSQVRDRGLSTEAFF,TGTGCCAGCAGCCAAGTGCGGGACAGGGGCTTAAGCACTGAAGCTTTCTTT
.,TRBV18,TRBJ1-1,.,CASSPIDRTNTEAFF,TGTGCCAGCTCACCAATCGACAGAACGAACACTGAAGCTTTCTTT
TRBD2,TRBV10-3,TRBJ2-1,.,CATRVRTSGSPLEQFF,TGTGCCACCCGGGTTAGGACTAGCGGGAGTCCCCTTGAGCAGTTCTTC
TRBD1,TRBV28,TRBJ1-3,few,CASSFSGGGRNTIYF,TGTGCCAGCAGCTTCTCAGGGGGCGGTAGGAACACCATATATTTT
.,TRBV5-1,TRBJ1-1,.,CASSLTPGGDEAFF,TGCGCCAGCAGCTTAACCCCGGGGGGCGATGAAGCTTTCTTT
.,TRBV6-5,TRBJ2-1,.,CASMGSGNEQFF,TGTGCCAGCATGGGCTCTGGTAATGAGCAGTTCTTC
.,TRBV4-2,TRBJ2-7,.,CASSLGGDFWTATMYEQYF,TGTGCCAGCAGCCTAGGGGGGGACTTTTGGACAGCGACCATGTACGAGCAGTACTTC
TRBD2,TRBV27,TRBJ2-1,few,CASGWDYNNEQFF,TGTGCCAGCGGATGGGACTACAACAATGAGCAGTTCTTC
.,TRBV2,TRBJ2-7,once,CASSETFGQKYEQYF,TGTGCCAGCAGTGAAACTTTTGGGCAGAAGTACGAGCAGTACTTC
.,TRBV5-1,TRBJ1-3,.,CASSLVGGSSGNTIYF,TGCGCCAGCAGCTTGGTGGGGGGGAGCTCTGGAAACACCATATATTTT
.,TRBV5-5,TRBJ1-5,.,CASSLAVREVGQPQHF,TGTGCCAGCAGCTTGGCCGTCAGGGAGGTCGGACAGCCCCAGCATTTT
.,TRBV5-1,TRBJ2-7,.,CASSLGQGTDEQYF,TGCGCCAGCAGCTTGGGGCAGGGAACCGACGAGCAGTACTTC
.,TRBV28,TRBJ1-1,.,CASTRGLNTEAFF,TGTGCCAGCACCAGGGGATTAAACACTGAAGCTTTCTTT
TRBD2,TRBV10-3,TRBJ2-7,.,CAISESAGGTPHEQYF,TGTGCCATCAGTGAGTCGGCGGGAGGAACTCCCCACGAGCAGTACTTC
TRBD1,TRBV6-1,TRBJ1-5,once,CASRRATGVRQPQHF,TGTGCCAGCAGGCGCGCGACAGGGGTCAGGCAGCCCCAGCATTTT
TRBD2,TRBV19,TRBJ2-7,.,CASSTQTSGSGYEQYF,TGTGCCAGTAGTACCCAGACTAGCGGGAGCGGGTACGAGCAGTACTTC
.,TRBV21-1,TRBJ2-7,.,CASSKASRDRGQF,TGTGCCAGCAGCAAAGCGAGTCGGGACAGGGGGCAATTC
.,TRBV11-1,TRBJ2-1,.,CASSLNGNEQFF,TGTGCCAGCAGCTTAAACGGTAATGAGCAGTTCTTC
TRBD2,TRBV7-9,TRBJ2-7,.,CASSRTTGTSSYEQYF,TGTGCCAGCAGCCGGACCACCGGGACTAGCTCCTACGAGCAGTACTTC
.,TRBV7-9,TRBJ1-4,.,CASSLAQTTTNEKLFF,TGTGCCAGCAGCTTAGCGCAAACAACAACTAATGAAAAACTGTTTTTT
TRBD1,TRBV18,TRBJ1-2,.,CASSRTGTGLGYTF,TGTGCCAGCTCACGGACCGGGACAGGGCTTGGCTACACCTTC
.,TRBV27,TRBJ2-7,.,CASSRGSGEQYF,TGTGCCAGCAGCCGAGGGTCGGGGGAGCAGTACTTC
TRBD1,TRBV10-3,TRBJ2-2,once,CAISERQGGNTGELFF,TGTGCCATCAGTGAAAGACAGGGGGGGAACACCGGGGAGCTGTTTTTT
.,TRBV6-1,TRBJ2-7,once,CASSEPFSYEQYF,TGTGCCAGCAGTGAACCCTTCTCCTACGAGCAGTACTTC
.,TRBV21-1,TRBJ2-7,once,CASSKNLCGAETYEQYF,TGTGCCAGCAGCAAAAATCTGTGTGGGGCGGAAACCTACGAGCAGTACTTC
TRBD2,TRBV18,TRBJ2-3,.,CASSPPERGSTDTQYF,TGTGCCAGCTCACCACCGGAGCGGGGGAGCACAGATACGCAGTATTTT
.,TRBV6-1,TRBJ1-5,.,CASSDRLTVHSNQPQHF,TGTGCCAGCAGTGACAGGTTGACAGTTCATAGCAATCAGCCCCAGCATTTT
TRBD2,TRBV5-4,TRBJ2-7,once,CASSTTSGSYEYEQYF,TGTGCCAGCAGCACGACTAGCGGGAGTTACGAATACGAGCAGTACTTC
TRBD2,TRBV4-1,TRBJ2-2,.,CASSQELAVPGELFF,TGCGCCAGCAGCCAAGAACTAGCGGTACCCGGGGAGCTGTTTTTT
TRBD2,TRBV9,TRBJ2-1,.,CASSGPTGLAGLSSYNEQFF,TGTGCCAGCAGCGGACCGACGGGACTAGCGGGACTGAGCTCCTACAATGAGCAGTTCTTC
.,TRBV6-1,TRBJ2-7,.,CASSTDGSSYEQYF,TGTGCCAGCAGTACCGACGGGAGCTCCTACGAGCAGTACTTC
TRBD2,TRBV19,TRBJ2-3,.,CASTTSGMDTQYF,TGTGCCAGTACCACTAGCGGGATGGATACGCAGTATTTT
.,TRBV4-1,TRBJ2-2,once,CASSQDRDGDSDTGELFF,TGCGCCAGCAGCCAAGATAGGGACGGGGACTCTGACACCGGGGAGCTGTTTTTT
TRBD1,TRBV18,TRBJ1-1,.,CASSRQGAAYTEAFF,TGTGCCAGCTCACGACAGGGGGCTGCGTACACTGAAGCTTTCTTT